This T cell receptor beta chain derives from a study of cytomegalovirus exposure and HLA in healthy donors. CDR1 is SGHRS and CDR2 is YFSETQ in the germline V gene. The V segment lost 2 bases and the J segment 2 bases; nucleotides outside the gene matches: 2. This CDR3 is built from 15 residues. PCR was performed using 60 Vbeta and 13 Jbeta primers. Assay used: immunoSEQ multiplex PCR; TCRdb lists only in-frame clones, some missing. Found here are 210,000 or so clones, approximately 80% of them singletons; the top ten hold under 0.25%. This clone was recorded a few times. The receptor's source is a girl aged 2-10 years in good health and CMV-seronegative. The sequenced sample consisted of PBMCs. This chain uses TRBV5-1 with TRBJ1-5; the match to TRBD1 covers 9 bases. The CDR3 DNA is TGCGCCAGCAGCTTCGGGACAGGGCGCAATCAGCCCCAGCATTTT. Encoded protein: CASSFGTGRNQPQHF.